The rows below give T cell receptor beta chains drawn from one sample of a study of OX40 agonist ivuxolimab in advanced cancers. The assay was immunoSEQ multiplex PCR, and TCRdb's table has in-frame clones only and misses some. Counted here are 55,000 to 65,000 clones, 87% occurring once; the ten biggest clones make up about 0.36%. This specimen was CD4+ or CD8+ T cells sorted from blood, taken in a trial of the OX40 agonist ivuxolimab. These receptor sequences come from an adult with an advanced solid tumor such as melanoma, head and neck, liver or kidney cancer. Each CDR3 is given without its conserved first and last residue. Where a row states a size, it is once, few, many or the class of an expanded clone; other rows omit it.

-	TRBV4-1	TRBJ2-7	ASSQLTGGYEQY
once	TRBV30	TRBJ1-2	AWSLQGFYGYT
-	TRBV6-5	TRBJ2-3	ASSYDGSTDTQY
-	TRBV5-1	TRBJ1-4	ASSLGQNEKLF
-	TRBV19	TRBJ1-2	ASSIGPTGNRGYT
-	TRBV19	TRBJ1-4	ASSRSGARAEKLF
-	TRBV14	TRBJ2-1	ASSQGPGSYNEQF
-	TRBV5-1	TRBJ1-5	ASSLWAGENQPQH
-	TRBV7-3	TRBJ1-5	ASRQGQGAPGASNQPQH
-	TRBV2	TRBJ1-2	ASSSAFGAAYGYT
-	TRBV2	TRBJ2-6	ASSLLGTGANVLT
-	TRBV27	TRBJ1-1	ASSLGRGTLNTEAF
once	TRBV5-1	TRBJ2-1	ASSGDSAPF
-	TRBV7-8	TRBJ2-5	ASSNPAGQGVKETQY
-	TRBV7-3	TRBJ2-2	ASSLIAAGELF
-	TRBV6-5	TRBJ1-2	ASSSTGGGSYGYT
-	TRBV7-8	TRBJ2-3	ASSLDVSTDTQY
-	TRBV6-1	TRBJ1-6	ASSEAQGRNSPLH
-	TRBV10-1	TRBJ2-5	ATPGKQGGLAGVEETQY
-	TRBV19	TRBJ2-1	ASSLAGVVGNEQF
-	TRBV18	TRBJ2-7	ASSPGPHYEQY
-	TRBV11-2	TRBJ2-1	ASSLVGSLSHEQF
-	TRBV5-1	TRBJ1-3	ASSLAPYAKNDRGRIGNTIY
-	TRBV18	TRBJ2-3	ASSPSSDTQY
-	TRBV10-1	TRBJ2-2	ASSGNRGGTGELF
-	TRBV5-1	TRBJ1-2	ASSQYNEGTGGFGYT
-	TRBV2	TRBJ1-5	ASSQSRDSNQPQH
-	TRBV5-1	TRBJ2-5	ASSWVGAETQY
-	TRBV18	TRBJ2-5	ASSPPGQHQETQY
-	TRBV29-1	TRBJ2-2	SVEHIKSGRGTGELF
-	TRBV10-1	TRBJ2-1	ASSESGTPSLF
-	TRBV2	TRBJ1-2	ATGQGAGYGYT
-	TRBV18	TRBJ2-6	ASSRQGSGANVLT
once	TRBV18	TRBJ2-3	ASSPTPAGVSDTQY
-	TRBV5-6	TRBJ1-2	ASSPTVDYGYT
-	TRBV10-1	TRBJ1-5	ASSADRGSNQPQH
-	TRBV19	TRBJ2-3	ATSGTGVDTQY
-	TRBV5-4	TRBJ2-5	ASSLRSEVETQY